This T cell receptor beta chain was documented in a study of cytomegalovirus exposure and HLA in healthy donors. The study ran its PCR with 60 Vbeta and 13 Jbeta primers. Assay: immunoSEQ multiplex PCR; the TCRdb copy retains only in-frame clones and omits some. The table includes some 120,000 clones, 60% to 85% detected once. CDR3 size: 16 residues. Germline assignment: CDR1 SNHLY and CDR2 FYNNEI. With V trimmed by 5 bases and J by 4 bases, 7 bases remained unmatched. Input material: PBMCs. The genes are TRBV2 and TRBJ2-1; 11 bases map to TRBD2. The source is a middle-aged woman in good health and CMV-seronegative. The CDR3 region is CASSSTSGNGYNEQFF. The CDR3 DNA is TGTGCCAGCAGTTCGACTAGCGGGAATGGTTACAATGAGCAGTTCTTC. Supplemented by reference TRBV2 and TRBJ2-1, the full variable domain reads EPEVTQTPSHQVTQMGQEVILRCVPISNHLYFYWYRQILGQKVEFLVSFYNNEISEKSEIFDDQFSVERPDGSNFTLKIRSTKLEDSAMYFCASSSTSGNGYNEQFFGPGTRLTVL.